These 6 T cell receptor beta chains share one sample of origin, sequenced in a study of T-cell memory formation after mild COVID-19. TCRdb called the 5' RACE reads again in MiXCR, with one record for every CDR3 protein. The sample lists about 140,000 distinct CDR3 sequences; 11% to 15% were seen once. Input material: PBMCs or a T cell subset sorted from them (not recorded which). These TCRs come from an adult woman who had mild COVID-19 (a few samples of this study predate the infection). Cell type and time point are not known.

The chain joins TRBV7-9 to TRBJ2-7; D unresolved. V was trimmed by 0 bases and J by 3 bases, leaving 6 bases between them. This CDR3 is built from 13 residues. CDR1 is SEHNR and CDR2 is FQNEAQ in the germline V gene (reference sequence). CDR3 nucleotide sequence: TGTGCCAGCAGCTTAGCGGTTAACTACGAGCAGTACTTC. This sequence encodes CASSLAVNYEQYF. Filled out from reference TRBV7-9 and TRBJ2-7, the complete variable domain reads DTGVSQNPRHKITKRGQNVTFRCDPISEHNRLYWYRQTLGQGPEFLTYFQNEAQLEKSRLLSDRFSAERPKGSFSTLEIQRTEQGDSAMYLCASSLAVNYEQYFGPGTRLTVT.

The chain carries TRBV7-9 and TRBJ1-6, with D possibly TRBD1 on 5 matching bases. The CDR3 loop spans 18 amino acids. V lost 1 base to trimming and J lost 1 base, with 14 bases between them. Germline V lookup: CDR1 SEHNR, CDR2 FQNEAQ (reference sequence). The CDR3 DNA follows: TGTGCCAGCAGCTTAGGAAGGGACGGAAGTTCCTATAATTCACCCCTCCACTTT. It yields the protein CASSLGRDGSSYNSPLHF. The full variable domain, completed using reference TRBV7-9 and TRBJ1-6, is DTGVSQNPRHKITKRGQNVTFRCDPISEHNRLYWYRQTLGQGPEFLTYFQNEAQLEKSRLLSDRFSAERPKGSFSTLEIQRTEQGDSAMYLCASSLGRDGSSYNSPLHFGNGTRLTVT.

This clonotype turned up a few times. The CDR3 spells CASSLKPTDQETQYF. DNA for the CDR3: TGCGCCAGCAGCCTCAAGCCTACAGATCAAGAGACCCAGTACTTC. The chain carries TRBV4-1 and TRBJ2-5, with unresolved D. The CDR3 extends over 15 amino acids. Trimming removed 4 bases at V and 2 bases at J, with 14 bases between. Per germline, CDR1 MGHRA and CDR2 YSYEKL.

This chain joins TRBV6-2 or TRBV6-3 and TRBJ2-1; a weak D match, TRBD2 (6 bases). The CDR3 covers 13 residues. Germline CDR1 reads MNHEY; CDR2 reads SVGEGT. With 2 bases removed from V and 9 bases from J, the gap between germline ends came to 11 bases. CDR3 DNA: TGTGCCAGCAGTTACGTGGGGGGTAGTGAGCAGTTCTTC. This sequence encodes CASSYVGGSEQFF.

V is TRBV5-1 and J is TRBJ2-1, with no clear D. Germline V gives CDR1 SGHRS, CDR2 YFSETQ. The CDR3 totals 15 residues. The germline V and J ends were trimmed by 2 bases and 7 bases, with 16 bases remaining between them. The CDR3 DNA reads TGCGCCAGCAGCTTCGGCTACCCCAAAAATAATGAGCAGTTCTTC. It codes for CASSFGYPKNNEQFF.

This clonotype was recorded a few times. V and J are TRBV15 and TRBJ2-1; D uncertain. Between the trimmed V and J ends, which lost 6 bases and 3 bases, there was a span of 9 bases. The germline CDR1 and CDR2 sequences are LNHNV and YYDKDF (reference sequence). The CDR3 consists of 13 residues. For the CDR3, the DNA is TGTGCCACCAGTCCGTCCCACTACAATGAGCAGTTCTTC. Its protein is CATSPSHYNEQFF.